This T cell receptor (beta chain) was sequenced for a study of cytomegalovirus exposure and HLA in healthy donors. The PCR made use of 60 Vbeta and 13 Jbeta primers. Original handling: An analysis performed later counted 60 million to 90 million unique TCR beta chains (roughly 11 million of them shared). Measured with immunoSEQ multiplex PCR; TCRdb has only the in-frame clones, and not every one. V, J and clone size derive from that table, while D and trimming were established from the DNA sequence. The profile shows roughly 190,000 clones, around 62% of them singletons. Study-level points and caveats: In a later analysis, at a false discovery rate of 0.05, 15,000 to 20,000 TCR beta sequences were associated with HLA alleles. The study listed 164 cytomegalovirus-associated TCR beta chains. The authors assumed roughly uniform sequencing depth across donors for presence/absence analyses.

This clone showed up just a few times. As yet, its antigen is unknown. This clonotype originated in a man between 35 and 55 years old in good health and CMV-seronegative. The sample taken for sequencing was PBMCs.

CDR3 bases: TGTGCCAGCAGCTTAGCCCGGGGGACAGGGTCCGCAGATACGCAGTATTTT. Encoded protein: CASSLARGTGSADTQYF. This chain uses TRBV7-2 with TRBJ2-3; 9 bases are shared with TRBD1. V was pared by 0 bases and J by 4 bases, with 8 bases of the junction left unmatched. Per germline, CDR1 SGHTA and CDR2 FQGNSA. The CDR3 totals 17 residues.